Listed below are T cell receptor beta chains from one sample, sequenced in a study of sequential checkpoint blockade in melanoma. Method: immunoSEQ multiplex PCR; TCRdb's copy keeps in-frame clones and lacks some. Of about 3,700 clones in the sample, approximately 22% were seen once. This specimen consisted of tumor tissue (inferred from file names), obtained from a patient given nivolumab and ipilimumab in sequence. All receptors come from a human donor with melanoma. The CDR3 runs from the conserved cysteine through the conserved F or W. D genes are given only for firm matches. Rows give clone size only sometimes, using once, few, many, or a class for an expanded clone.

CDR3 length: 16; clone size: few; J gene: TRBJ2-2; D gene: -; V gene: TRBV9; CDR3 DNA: TGTGCCAGCAGTGAATCTCCGAGAGGGATCACCGGGGAGCTGTTTTTT; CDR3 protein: CASSESPRGITGELFF
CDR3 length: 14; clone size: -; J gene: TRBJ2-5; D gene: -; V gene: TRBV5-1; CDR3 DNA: TGCGCCAGCAGCTTAGTTCGGGGCGGAGAGACCCAGTACTTC; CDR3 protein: CASSLVRGGETQYF
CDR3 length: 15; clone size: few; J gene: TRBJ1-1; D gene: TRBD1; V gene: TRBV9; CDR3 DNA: TGTGCCAGCAGCACCTTACAGGGGGCGGACACTGAAGCTTTCTTT; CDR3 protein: CASSTLQGADTEAFF
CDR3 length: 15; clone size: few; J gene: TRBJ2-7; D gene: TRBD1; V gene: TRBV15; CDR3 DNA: TGTGCCACCAGCAGAGTAGAACAGGGGGAGGCCAAGCAGTACTTC; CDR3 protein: CATSRVEQGEAKQYF
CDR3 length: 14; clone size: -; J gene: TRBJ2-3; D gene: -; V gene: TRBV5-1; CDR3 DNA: TGCGCCAGCAGCTCCCTCTTTGACACGGATACGCAGTATTTT; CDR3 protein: CASSSLFDTDTQYF
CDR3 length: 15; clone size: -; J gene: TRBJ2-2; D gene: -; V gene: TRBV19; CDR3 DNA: TGTGCCAGTACCACCCACGGGAATATACCCGGGGAGCTGTTTTTT; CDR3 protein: CASTTHGNIPGELFF
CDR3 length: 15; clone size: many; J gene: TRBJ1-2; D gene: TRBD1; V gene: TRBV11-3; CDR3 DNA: TGTGCCAGCAGCCACGACCGGGACAGGGGTTCTGGCTACACCTTC; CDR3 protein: CASSHDRDRGSGYTF
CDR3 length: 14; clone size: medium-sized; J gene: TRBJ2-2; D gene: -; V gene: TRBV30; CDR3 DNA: TGTGATCTTCTAACGGGCCTCAGCACCGGGGAGCTGTTTTTT; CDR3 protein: CDLLTGLSTGELFF
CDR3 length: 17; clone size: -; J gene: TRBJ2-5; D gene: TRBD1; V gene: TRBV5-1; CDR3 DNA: TGCGCCAGCAGCTTTTACCCCGGGACAGGGTCAGGGGAGACCCAGTACTTC; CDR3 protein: CASSFYPGTGSGETQYF
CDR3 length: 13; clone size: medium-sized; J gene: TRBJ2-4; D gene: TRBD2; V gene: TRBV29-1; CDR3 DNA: TGCAGCGTTGAGGACGGGGGGGCGAACATTCAGTACTTC; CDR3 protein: CSVEDGGANIQYF
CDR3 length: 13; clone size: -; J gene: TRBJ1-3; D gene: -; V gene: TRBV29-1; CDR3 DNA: TGCAGCGTTGACCTGAGCTCTGGAAACACCATATATTTT; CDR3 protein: CSVDLSSGNTIYF
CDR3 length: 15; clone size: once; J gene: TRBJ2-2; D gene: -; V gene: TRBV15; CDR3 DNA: TGTGCCACCCGAGGCCCAGGCGCGAACACCGGGGAGCTGTTTTTT; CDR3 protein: CATRGPGANTGELFF
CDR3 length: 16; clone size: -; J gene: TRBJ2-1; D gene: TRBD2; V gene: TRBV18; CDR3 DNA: TGTGCCAGCTCGGTAATAGCGGGGGATACTTACAATGAGCAGTTCTTC; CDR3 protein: CASSVIAGDTYNEQFF
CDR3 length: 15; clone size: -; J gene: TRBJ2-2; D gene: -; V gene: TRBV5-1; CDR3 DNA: TGCGCCAGCAGACCCGGGACACTTAACACCGGGGAGCTGTTTTTT; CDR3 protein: CASRPGTLNTGELFF
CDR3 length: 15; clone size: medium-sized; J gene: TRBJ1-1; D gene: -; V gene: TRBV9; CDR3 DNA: TGTGCCAGCAGCGCGAGAGGGGATCCTAACACTGAAGCTTTCTTT; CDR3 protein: CASSARGDPNTEAFF
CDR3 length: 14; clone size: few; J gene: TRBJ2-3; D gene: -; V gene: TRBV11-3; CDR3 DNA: TGTGCCAGCAGCCAACCCGTTTTCGCAGATACGCAGTATTTT; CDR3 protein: CASSQPVFADTQYF
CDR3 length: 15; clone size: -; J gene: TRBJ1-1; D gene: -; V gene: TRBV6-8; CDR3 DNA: TGTGCCAGCAGTTACCCCGGGACGGAGAACACTGAAGCTTTCTTT; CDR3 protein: CASSYPGTENTEAFF
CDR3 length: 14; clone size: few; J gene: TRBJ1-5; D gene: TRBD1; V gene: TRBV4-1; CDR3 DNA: TGCGCCAGCAGCCAGGGACAGACCTCAGGGCCCCAGCATTTT; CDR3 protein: CASSQGQTSGPQHF
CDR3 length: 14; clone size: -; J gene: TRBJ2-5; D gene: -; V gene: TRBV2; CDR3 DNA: TGTGCCAGCAGCCTCGACAGCCCTGTGGGGACCCAGTACTTC; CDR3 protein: CASSLDSPVGTQYF
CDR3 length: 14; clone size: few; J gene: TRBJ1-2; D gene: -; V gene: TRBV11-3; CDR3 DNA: TGTGCCAGCAGCCCTAACCTACAGGCCGATGGCTACACCTTC; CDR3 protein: CASSPNLQADGYTF
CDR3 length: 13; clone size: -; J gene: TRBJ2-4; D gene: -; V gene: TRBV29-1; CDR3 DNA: TGCAGCGTTGGAACATTTCCCGAAAACATTCAGTACTTC; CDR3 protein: CSVGTFPENIQYF
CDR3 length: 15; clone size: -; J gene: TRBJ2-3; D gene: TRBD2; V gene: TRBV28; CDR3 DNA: TGTGCCAGCAACGCTACCCTAGCGGACCCTTGGGCGCAGTATTTT; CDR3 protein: CASNATLADPWAQYF
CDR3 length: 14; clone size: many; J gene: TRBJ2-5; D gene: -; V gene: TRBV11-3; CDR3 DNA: TGTGCCAGCAGCTTGGGACTGTACCAAGAGACCCAGTACTTC; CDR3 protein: CASSLGLYQETQYF
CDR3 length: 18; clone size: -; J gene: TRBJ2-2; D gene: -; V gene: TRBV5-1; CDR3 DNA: TGCGCCAGCAGCTTGACAGGGTCAGCTACTACTAACACCGGGGAGCTGTTTTTT; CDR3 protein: CASSLTGSATTNTGELFF
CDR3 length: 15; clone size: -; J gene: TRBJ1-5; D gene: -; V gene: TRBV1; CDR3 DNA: TGCGCCAGCAGCCAAGTCGGGGCAGGGGGTCAGCCCCAGCATTTT; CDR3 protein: CASSQVGAGGQPQHF
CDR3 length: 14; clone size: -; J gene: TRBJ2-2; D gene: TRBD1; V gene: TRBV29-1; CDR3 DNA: TGCAGCGTTCAAGGACAGGGTGTCACCGGGGAGCTGTTTTTT; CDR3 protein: CSVQGQGVTGELFF
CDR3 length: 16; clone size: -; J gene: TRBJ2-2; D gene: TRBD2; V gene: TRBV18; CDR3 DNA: TGTGCCAGCTCACCACCGATTAGCGGGGCCGGCGGGGAGCTGTTTTTT; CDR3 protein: CASSPPISGAGGELFF
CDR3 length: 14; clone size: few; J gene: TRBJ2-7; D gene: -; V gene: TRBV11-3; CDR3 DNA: TGTGCCAGCAGCTACCGACTAGGCCCCTACGAGCAGTACTTC; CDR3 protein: CASSYRLGPYEQYF
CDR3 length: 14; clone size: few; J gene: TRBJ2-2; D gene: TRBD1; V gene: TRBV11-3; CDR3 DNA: TGTGCCAGCAGCTTAATAACAGGGGGCGCGGAGCTGTTTTTT; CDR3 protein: CASSLITGGAELFF
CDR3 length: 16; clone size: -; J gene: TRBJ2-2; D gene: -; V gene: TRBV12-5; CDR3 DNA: TGTGCCAGCAAGAATTCCAGGGGGGAACTGACCGGGGAGCTGTTTTTT; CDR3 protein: CASKNSRGELTGELFF
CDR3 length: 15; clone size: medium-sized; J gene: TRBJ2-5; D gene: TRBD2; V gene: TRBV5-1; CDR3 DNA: TGCGCCAGCAGCACTAGCGGGGGGGCCTTGGAGACCCAGTACTTC; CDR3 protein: CASSTSGGALETQYF
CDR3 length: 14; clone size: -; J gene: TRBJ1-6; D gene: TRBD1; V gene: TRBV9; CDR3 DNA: TGTGCCAGCAGTGAGGACAGGGGGGCATCACCCCTCCACTTT; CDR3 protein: CASSEDRGASPLHF
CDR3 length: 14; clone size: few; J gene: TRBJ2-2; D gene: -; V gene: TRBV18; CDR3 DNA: TGTGCCAGCTCGACCACGGAGGGGACCGGGGAGCTGTTTTTT; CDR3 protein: CASSTTEGTGELFF
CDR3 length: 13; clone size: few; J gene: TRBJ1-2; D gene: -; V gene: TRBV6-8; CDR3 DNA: TGTGCCAGCAGCAAACAGGGCGGCAATGGCTACACCTTC; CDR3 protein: CASSKQGGNGYTF
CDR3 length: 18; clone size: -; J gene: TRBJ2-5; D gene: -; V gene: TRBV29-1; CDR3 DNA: TGCAGCGTTGATTCAAAGGGGGACATATGGATCCCCCAAGAGACCCAGTACTTC; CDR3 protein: CSVDSKGDIWIPQETQYF
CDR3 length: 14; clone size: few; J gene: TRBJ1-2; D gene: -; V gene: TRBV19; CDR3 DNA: TGTGCCAGTAGTATGGAGTGGGGAACCTATGGCTACACCTTC; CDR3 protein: CASSMEWGTYGYTF
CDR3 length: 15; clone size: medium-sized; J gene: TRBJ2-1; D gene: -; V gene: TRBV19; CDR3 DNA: TGTGCCAGTAGTTCGACCGGGGGCCATTACAATGAGCAGTTCTTC; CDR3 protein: CASSSTGGHYNEQFF
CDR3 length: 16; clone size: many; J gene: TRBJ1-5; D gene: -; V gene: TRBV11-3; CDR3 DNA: TGTGCCAGCAGTCGGGACCGGGACCCACAAAGACAGCCCCAGCATTTT; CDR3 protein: CASSRDRDPQRQPQHF
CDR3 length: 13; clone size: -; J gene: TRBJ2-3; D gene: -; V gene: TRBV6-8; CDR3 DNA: TGTGCCAGCAGGAGATACCTGGGGGATACGCAGTATTTT; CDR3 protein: CASRRYLGDTQYF
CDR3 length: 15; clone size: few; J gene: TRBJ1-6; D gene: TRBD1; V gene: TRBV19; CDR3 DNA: TGTGCCAGTAGAACCCGGACAGGGGGCAATTCACCCCTCCACTTT; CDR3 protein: CASRTRTGGNSPLHF
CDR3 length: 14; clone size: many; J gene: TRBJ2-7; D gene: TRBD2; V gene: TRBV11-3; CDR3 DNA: TGTGCCAGCAGCTTTGGCGGGGGACCCTACGAGCAGTACTTC; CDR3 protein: CASSFGGGPYEQYF
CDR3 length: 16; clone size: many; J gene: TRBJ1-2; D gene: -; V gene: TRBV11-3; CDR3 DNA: TGTGCCAGCAGCTTGGCGCCCGGACGGACTAACTATGGCTACACCTTC; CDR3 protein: CASSLAPGRTNYGYTF
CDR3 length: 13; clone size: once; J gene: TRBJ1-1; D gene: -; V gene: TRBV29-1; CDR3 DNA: TGCAGCGTTGCGGGCAATCTGAACACTGAAGCTTTCTTT; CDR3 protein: CSVAGNLNTEAFF
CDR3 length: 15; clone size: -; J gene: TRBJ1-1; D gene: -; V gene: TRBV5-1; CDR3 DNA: TGCGCCAGCAGCTTGGACAGTAGTTTGAACACTGAAGCTTTCTTT; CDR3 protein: CASSLDSSLNTEAFF
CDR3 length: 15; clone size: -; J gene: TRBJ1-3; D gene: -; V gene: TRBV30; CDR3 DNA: TGTGCCTGGAGAACAGGACCGAGCTCTGGAAACACCATATATTTT; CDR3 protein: CAWRTGPSSGNTIYF
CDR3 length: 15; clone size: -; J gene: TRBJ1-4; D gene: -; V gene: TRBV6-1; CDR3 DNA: TGTGCCAGCAGTGAAGCGCTGACAGATAATGAAAAACTGTTTTTT; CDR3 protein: CASSEALTDNEKLFF
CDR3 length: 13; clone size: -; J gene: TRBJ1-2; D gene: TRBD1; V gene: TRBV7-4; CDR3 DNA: TGTGCCAGCAGCTTACCGGACAGGCCTGGCTACACCTTC; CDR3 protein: CASSLPDRPGYTF
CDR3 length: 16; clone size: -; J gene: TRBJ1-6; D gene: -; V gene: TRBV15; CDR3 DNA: TGTGCCACCAGCAGAAGACCCGGGAGGTATAATTCACCCCTCCACTTT; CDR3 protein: CATSRRPGRYNSPLHF
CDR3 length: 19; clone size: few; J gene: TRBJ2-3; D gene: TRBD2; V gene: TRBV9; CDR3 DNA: TGTGCCAGCAGCGTAACCCCCTCCTCGCGGGGGGCCAGCACAGATACGCAGTATTTT; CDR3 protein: CASSVTPSSRGASTDTQYF
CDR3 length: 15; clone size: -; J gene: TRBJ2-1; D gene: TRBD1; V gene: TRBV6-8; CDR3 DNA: TGTGCCAGCAGTATACGACAGGGACCCTACAATGAGCAGTTCTTC; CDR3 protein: CASSIRQGPYNEQFF
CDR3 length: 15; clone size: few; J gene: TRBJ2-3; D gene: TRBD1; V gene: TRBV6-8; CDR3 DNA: TGTGCCAGCAGTTCCTGGACAGGGACGGCAGATACGCAGTATTTT; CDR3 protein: CASSSWTGTADTQYF
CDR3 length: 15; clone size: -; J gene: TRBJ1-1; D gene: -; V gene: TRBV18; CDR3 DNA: TGTGCCAGCTCACCACTGGAGCTAGCGAACACTGAAGCTTTCTTT; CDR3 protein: CASSPLELANTEAFF
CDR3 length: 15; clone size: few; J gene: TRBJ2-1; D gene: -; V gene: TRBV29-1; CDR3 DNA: TGCAGCGTTGAAGATAACGGACAGCCGTACAATGAGCAGTTCTTC; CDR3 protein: CSVEDNGQPYNEQFF
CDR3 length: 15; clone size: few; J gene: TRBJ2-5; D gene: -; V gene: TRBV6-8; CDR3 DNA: TGTGCCAGCAAGACCCCGGGGGCGGGGGAAGAGACCCAGTACTTC; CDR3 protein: CASKTPGAGEETQYF
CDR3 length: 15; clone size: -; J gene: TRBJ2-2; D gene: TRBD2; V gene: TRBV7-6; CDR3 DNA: TGTGCCAGCAGCTTGGTAGCGGGGGGGCCCGGGGAGCTGTTTTTT; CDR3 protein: CASSLVAGGPGELFF
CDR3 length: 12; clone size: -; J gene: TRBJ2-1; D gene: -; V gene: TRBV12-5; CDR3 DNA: TGTGCCAGCACCGCGTCCGGGGGTGAGCAGTTCTTC; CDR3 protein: CASTASGGEQFF
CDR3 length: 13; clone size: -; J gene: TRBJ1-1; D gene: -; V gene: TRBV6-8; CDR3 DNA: TGTGCCAGCGGCCGATCTGGGAACACTGAAGCTTTCTTT; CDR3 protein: CASGRSGNTEAFF
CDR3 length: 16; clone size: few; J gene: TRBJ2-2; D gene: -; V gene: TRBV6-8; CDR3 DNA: TGTGCCAGCAGTTATAGCGGCTACGGCTCCACCGGGGAGCTGTTTTTT; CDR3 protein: CASSYSGYGSTGELFF
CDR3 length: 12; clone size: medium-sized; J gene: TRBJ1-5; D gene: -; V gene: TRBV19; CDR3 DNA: TGTGCCAGTAGTATAGCCCTCATGGCCCAGCATTTT; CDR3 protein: CASSIALMAQHF